This TCR beta chain appears in the sequencing data of a study of cytomegalovirus exposure and HLA in healthy donors. This PCR relied on a set of 60 Vbeta primers and 13 Jbeta primers. Assay: immunoSEQ multiplex PCR; the TCRdb copy retains only in-frame clones and omits some. The sample includes about 90,000 clones, over 65% of them seen just once. General study results and limits: Earlier analysis looked at TCR beta V segments, and most were productive about 90% or about 30% of the time. CMV antigen specificity was confirmed in vitro for a few CMV-associated chains.

Of note for this clone: Its antigen is still unknown.

Sample: PBMCs. This clonotype was sampled from a woman aged 40 to 50 in good health and CMV-seropositive.

This CDR3 reads CASSLASWVSYNEQFF. The CDR3 DNA follows: TGTGCCAGCAGCTTAGCTAGCTGGGTCTCCTACAATGAGCAGTTCTTC. The V call is TRBV7-3, the J call TRBJ2-1, with a possible D match to TRBD2 (5 bases). V was trimmed by 2 bases and J by 0 bases, leaving 11 bases between them. The CDR3 has 16 amino acids. The germline V gene has CDR1 SGHTA and CDR2 FQGTGA.